The clone carrying this T cell receptor (beta chain) was counted at least ten times. The data belong to a study of response to subunit inactivated influenza vaccine. Germline CDR1 and CDR2: MDHEN and SYDVKM. J gave up 4 bases and V 3 bases, and 3 bases lay outside the gene matches. The CDR3 contains 15 residues. TCRdb reprocessed the RT-PCR reads with MiXCR, giving one entry per CDR3 protein. The sample comprises more than 550,000 distinct CDR3 sequences, about 11% of which are singletons, and about 10% rests with the top ten. This same sample was also taken into another study, of T cells expressing NK-cell markers. This second study notes: For TCR beta, cDNA was produced by 5'RACE template switching with UMIs. Repertoires of TCR beta were obtained from T cells sorted as CD3+CD56+NKG2C+, CD3+CD56+NKG2C- and CD3+CD56-NKG2C+. The CD3+CD56-NKG2C+ fraction of a handful of donors was likewise dominated by these clonotypes.

V and J are TRBV28 and TRBJ2-1, with 10 bases identical to TRBD2. The receptor was isolated from a man in his fifties or sixties who received an inactivated influenza vaccine. The specimen comprised PBMCs from blood, sampled on the day of vaccination. The CDR3 loop reads CASSLNSGGYNEQFF. The CDR3 nucleotides are TGTGCCAGCAGTTTGAATAGCGGGGGGTACAATGAGCAGTTCTTC.